Listed below are T cell receptor beta chains from one sample, sequenced in a study of T-cell memory formation after mild COVID-19. TCRdb reprocessed the 5' RACE reads via MiXCR and lists one record per CDR3 protein. The sample carries 200,000 to 300,000 distinct CDR3 sequences, approximately 15% recorded once. The sequenced material came from PBMCs or a T cell subset sorted from them (not recorded which). The receptors were sampled from an adult woman who had mild COVID-19 (a few samples of this study predate the infection). Cell type and time point are not known. The CDR3 runs from the conserved cysteine through the conserved F or W. Fields, in order: D gene, clone size, J gene, V gene, CDR3 DNA, CDR3 protein. The D gene is left open where the match is weak. A clone size is listed for some rows: how often the clone was seen (once, few, many), or a class if it is expanded.

>-|many|TRBJ2-1|TRBV3-1
TGTGCCAGCAGCCAACCCATCATCGGGTGGGGGTTGTACAATGAGCAGTTCTTC
CASSQPIIGWGLYNEQFF
>TRBD1|-|TRBJ1-6|TRBV6-5
TGTGCCAGCAGAACGGGACAGGGGATGAATTCACCCCTCCACTTT
CASRTGQGMNSPLHF
>-|few|TRBJ2-2|TRBV2
TGTGCCAGCAGATTGGGGAACACCGGGGAGCTGTTTTTT
CASRLGNTGELFF
>-|many|TRBJ2-7|TRBV7-2
TGTGCCAGCAGCTTTAACCACGAGCAGTACTTC
CASSFNHEQYF
>TRBD2|few|TRBJ2-5|TRBV5-1
TGCGCCAGCAGATTCGGACTAGCGGGAGGAGAGACCCAGTACTTC
CASRFGLAGGETQYF
>-|-|TRBJ1-2|TRBV27
TGTGCCAGCCCCGTGACAGTATATGGCTACACCTTC
CASPVTVYGYTF
>TRBD2|many|TRBJ2-1|TRBV24-1
TGTGCCACCAGTGAGGGTCCCCGGGGACTAGAGTTCTTC
CATSEGPRGLEFF
>TRBD1|few|TRBJ1-1|TRBV20-1
TGCAGTGCTAGGAAGGGGGCGGGGAACACTGAAGCTTTCTTT
CSARKGAGNTEAFF
>-|-|TRBJ1-5|TRBV12-3/TRBV12-4
TGTGCCAGCAGTTTAGGGACGGGGGCGAGCAATCAGCCCCAGCATTTT
CASSLGTGASNQPQHF
>TRBD2|-|TRBJ2-1|TRBV20-1
TGCAGTGCGCCACACACTAGCGGGAAGTGGTATGAGCAGTTCTTC
CSAPHTSGKWYEQFF
>-|many|TRBJ2-7|TRBV6-5
TGTGCCAGCAGTTACGATGCGGTACGAACGGAGCAGTACTTC
CASSYDAVRTEQYF
>-|few|TRBJ1-1|TRBV7-8
TGTGCCAGCAGCGTCAGGGTTGGCACTGAAGCTTTCTTT
CASSVRVGTEAFF
>-|-|TRBJ2-1|TRBV20-1
TGCAGTGCCGGGCGGTCGTACAATGAGCAGTTCTTC
CSAGRSYNEQFF
>TRBD1|few|TRBJ1-2|TRBV20-1
TGCAGTGCTAGGGGCGGACAGGGGAACTATGGCTACACCTTC
CSARGGQGNYGYTF
>-|-|TRBJ2-1|TRBV9
TGTGCCAGCAGCGTAGCCGGGACGGAATACAATGAGCAGTTCTTC
CASSVAGTEYNEQFF
>-|-|TRBJ2-5|TRBV5-5
TGTGCCAGCAGCTCCCCAGGACGCCAAGAGACCCAGTACTTC
CASSSPGRQETQYF
>-|few|TRBJ1-1|TRBV12-3/TRBV12-4
TGTGCCAGCAGTTCGCAGACAGGAAACACTGAAGCTTTCTTT
CASSSQTGNTEAFF
>TRBD2|-|TRBJ2-3|TRBV3-1
TGTGCCAGCAGCCGATGGACTAGCGGGACCACAGATACGCAGTATTTT
CASSRWTSGTTDTQYF
>TRBD1|-|TRBJ1-1|TRBV12-3/TRBV12-4
TGTGCCAGCAGTCCTGGACAGGCCCGCTTGAACACTGAAGCTTTCTTT
CASSPGQARLNTEAFF
>-|many|TRBJ2-7|TRBV4-3
TGCGCCAGCAGCCAAGATCGGGGGCCCCCCTACGAGCAGTACTTC
CASSQDRGPPYEQYF
>-|-|TRBJ1-2|TRBV3-1
TGTGCCAGCAGCACAGATAACTATGGCTACACCTTC
CASSTDNYGYTF
>-|-|TRBJ1-2|TRBV15
TGTGCCACCAGCGAAGACTACCCCTATGGCTACACCTTC
CATSEDYPYGYTF
>-|-|TRBJ2-7|TRBV6-2/TRBV6-3
TGTGCCAGCGCCGACACACCCTACGAGCAGTACTTC
CASADTPYEQYF
>-|-|TRBJ1-2|TRBV7-9
TGTGCCAGCAGCTTAATCGGGGGGCATGGCTACACCTTC
CASSLIGGHGYTF
>-|few|TRBJ2-3|TRBV29-1
TGCAGCGTTGAAGAAGGGCCAGATACGCAGTATTTT
CSVEEGPDTQYF
>-|many|TRBJ2-5|TRBV6-6
TGTGCCAGCAGTTCAGGGGAGACCCAGTACTTC
CASSSGETQYF
>-|-|TRBJ1-2|TRBV29-1
TGCAGCGTTGGGGAGGGCTATGGCTACACCTTC
CSVGEGYGYTF
>-|-|TRBJ2-1|TRBV25-1
TGTGCCAGCAGTGAATATGAGGGAGGAGGGTCCAATGAGCAGTTCTTC
CASSEYEGGGSNEQFF
>-|-|TRBJ1-5|TRBV30
TGTGCCCTGGACCTCGGAAGCAATCAGCCCCAGCATTTT
CALDLGSNQPQHF
>-|few|TRBJ1-6|TRBV20-1
TGCAGTGCTACACAGACGGTCACCCCTTCACCCCTCCACTTT
CSATQTVTPSPLHF
>-|-|TRBJ1-1|TRBV2
TGTGCCAGCATAGCGGTCACTGAAGCTTTCTTT
CASIAVTEAFF
>TRBD2|-|TRBJ2-2|TRBV5-4
TGTGCCAGCAGCTTGGTGCGGGGGGGAAACACCGGGGAGCTGTTTTTT
CASSLVRGGNTGELFF
>-|-|TRBJ2-3|TRBV3-1
TGTGCCAGCAGCCAAGGGATGGGCACAGATACGCAGTATTTT
CASSQGMGTDTQYF
>-|-|TRBJ2-1|TRBV5-4
TGTGCCAGCAGCTTGGATGGGCTCGAGCAGTTCTTC
CASSLDGLEQFF
>TRBD2|few|TRBJ2-5|TRBV24-1
TGTGCCACCAGTGACCCAACTTCAGCGGGGGGGAGAGAGACCCAGTACTTC
CATSDPTSAGGRETQYF
>-|few|TRBJ2-1|TRBV4-1
TGCGCCAGCAGAGGGGAGGTGGGTGTCAATGAGCAGTTCTTC
CASRGEVGVNEQFF
>-|-|TRBJ2-2|TRBV12-3/TRBV12-4
TGTGCCAGCAGCCTAACTAACCCCACCGGGGAGCTGTTTTTT
CASSLTNPTGELFF
>-|-|TRBJ1-2|TRBV2
TGTGCCAGCAGTAGGGCTCAGGCCGACCGGGGTGGCTACACCTTC
CASSRAQADRGGYTF
>-|few|TRBJ1-2|TRBV28
TGTGCCAGCAGTTCTTATCCGGATTACACCTTC
CASSSYPDYTF